This TCR beta chain was profiled in a study of blood T cell repertoires in COVID-19. The assay was immunoSEQ multiplex PCR, and TCRdb's table has in-frame clones only and misses some. The table lists around 310,000 clones, around nine tenths of them singletons, with over 9% in the top ten. Clinical histories supplied by participants themselves formed the basis of cohort assignment. V was clipped by 3 bases and J by 8 bases, with 7 bases between them. The CDR3 has 11 residues. Germline lookup yields CDR1 MNHNS and CDR2 SASEGT. This TCR derives from a woman aged 25 to 39 who had recovered from COVID-19. This chain joins TRBV6-1 and TRBJ1-2; D possibly corresponds to TRBD1 (5 bases). The sample was PBMCs or T cells enriched from blood (not recorded which). The CDR3 is CASSDRAGYTF. CDR3 DNA: TGTGCCAGCAGTGACAGGGCCGGCTACACCTTC.